Below are 17 T cell receptor beta chains sequenced from a single sample in a study of control samples from healthy donors and cancer patients. Produced via immunoSEQ multiplex PCR; TCRdb's table is partial and in-frame only. The data show about 75,000 clones, roughly 94% seen once. Sequenced material: blood. All receptors derive from a middle-aged woman in good health.

V and J are TRBV9 and TRBJ2-4; D is unresolved. The V gene's germline CDR1 is SGDLS and CDR2 YYNGEE. Trimming removed 0 bases at V and 6 bases at J, with 13 bases between. The CDR3 extends over 15 amino acids. CDR3 nucleotide sequence: TGTGCCAGCAGCGTAGAGGCAAGCAATCTAAACATTCAGTACTTC. Translated, it gives CASSVEASNLNIQYF.

The chain uses TRBV12-3 or TRBV12-4 and TRBJ1-1, with D perhaps matching TRBD1 (6 bases). This CDR3 is built from 12 residues. V lost 7 bases, J lost 4 bases, and 10 bases lay in between. The CDR3 bases are TGTGCCAGCAAAGGGGGGACCACTGAAGCTTTCTTT. The encoded protein is CASKGGTTEAFF.

The chain links TRBV19 to TRBJ1-1; D possibly corresponds to TRBD1 (6 bases). Germline lookup yields CDR1 LNHDA and CDR2 SQIVND (reference sequence). Trimming cost V 2 bases and J 3 bases, with 16 bases left between them. The CDR3 contains 16 residues. CDR3 in DNA: TGTGCCAGTAGTATATTGGGGGCGGGGCTTGACACTGAAGCTTTCTTT. Encoded protein: CASSILGAGLDTEAFF.

This clone appeared a single time. CDR3 in amino acids: CASSIWQVGSYEQYF. The CDR3 DNA is TGTGCCAGTAGTATTTGGCAGGTTGGCTCCTACGAGCAGTACTTC. V usage is TRBV19 and J usage is TRBJ2-7; D gene unclear. Trimming stripped 3 bases from V and 0 bases from J, with 12 bases between. CDR3 length: 15 residues. Germline CDR1 is LNHDA and CDR2 is SQIVND (reference sequence).

The rearrangement links TRBV6-2 or TRBV6-3 to TRBJ2-2; 7 bases fit TRBD1. With V trimmed by 5 bases and J by 7 bases, 7 bases remained unmatched. The germline CDR1 and CDR2 sequences are MNHEY and SVGEGT. The CDR3 length is 14 residues. CDR3 sequence: CASSATGFVGELFF. The CDR3 nucleotides read TGTGCCAGCAGTGCGACAGGGTTTGTCGGGGAGCTGTTTTTT.

Only one count was recorded for this clone. The chain recombines TRBV29-1 with TRBJ1-2; D not certain. The V end lost 3 bases, the J end lost 7 bases, and 12 bases lay between the germline ends. This CDR3 comprises 12 residues. Germline CDR1 SQVTM, CDR2 ANQGSEA. The CDR3 is CSVEGIRGGYTF. CDR3 nucleotide sequence: TGCAGCGTTGAGGGCATTCGAGGTGGCTACACCTTC.

V usage is TRBV6-2 or TRBV6-3 and J usage is TRBJ1-4; D is ambiguous. Germline V gene lookup returns CDR1 MNHEY and CDR2 SVGEGT. This CDR3 spans 11 amino acids. Trimming took off 5 bases at V and 8 bases at J, with 6 bases between the two ends. The CDR3 region has the DNA TGTGCCAGCAGTGTTCGCGAAAAACTGTTTTTT. This codes for CASSVREKLFF.

A word on this clone: Other DNA variants within this sample encode the same CDR3. The J gene is TRBJ2-4, the V gene TRBV12-5, with a tentative D call TRBD1 (6 bases). This CDR3 region has 15 residues. V gave up 3 bases and J gave up 3 bases, with 12 bases separating them. Germline CDR1 is LGHNT and CDR2 is FRNRAP. The CDR3 nucleotides are TGTGCTAGTGGTTTAGCCAGGGGAGTCAAAAACATTCAGTACTTC. Its translation is CASGLARGVKNIQYF.

The chain couples TRBV15 to TRBJ2-6, with a possible D match to TRBD2 (7 bases). Looked up from germline, CDR1 is LNHNV and CDR2 is YYDKDF (reference sequence). The CDR3 runs to 15 residues. Trimming removed 3 bases at V and 4 bases at J, with 10 bases between. The CDR3 DNA reads TGTGCCACCAGCAGCGGGGGGCTCGGGGCCAACGTCCTGACTTTC. Residues: CATSSGGLGANVLTF.

V and J are TRBV6-6 and TRBJ2-3; D not resolved. This CDR3 has 14 residues. CDR1 and CDR2 from the germline V gene are MNHNY and SVGAGI (reference sequence). V was pared by 2 bases and J by 6 bases, with 12 bases between. The CDR3 DNA sequence: TGTGCCAGCAGTTACGCGACTGACGGGGATACGCAGTATTTT. Amino acids: CASSYATDGDTQYF.

The chain employs TRBV2 and TRBJ2-3; 12 nucleotides align to TRBD1. The junction had 6 bases not matched to a gene; V was cut back by 0 bases and J by 5 bases. Germline V gene sequence: CDR1 SNHLY, CDR2 FYNNEI. CDR3 size: 17 residues. The CDR3 bases are TGTGCCAGCAGTGAAGCTTACCGGGACAGGGGGCGAGATACGCAGTATTTT. It encodes CASSEAYRDRGRDTQYF.

The chain employs TRBV5-1 and TRBJ2-1; D remains ambiguous. V lost 6 bases and J lost 3, with 4 bases in between. CDR3 length: 11 amino acids. Germline CDR1 reads SGHRS; CDR2 reads YFSETQ. The CDR3 region has the DNA TGCGCCAGCACCTACTACAATGAGCAGTTCTTC. Its translation is CASTYYNEQFF.

The gene calls are TRBV2 and TRBJ2-3; 12 nucleotides agree with TRBD2. CDR3 length: 15 amino acids. V lost 8 bases to trimming and J lost 4 bases; unmatched junction nucleotides: 7. Germline V gene sequence: CDR1 SNHLY, CDR2 FYNNEI. The DNA of the CDR3 is TGTGCCAGCTCCGTCCTAGCGGGAGGGGCAGATACGCAGTATTTT. As protein: CASSVLAGGADTQYF.

The chain carries TRBV4-1 and TRBJ1-1; the D is unclear. Looked up from germline, CDR1 is MGHRA and CDR2 is YSYEKL. V was pared by 4 bases and J by 0 bases, with 12 bases between. CDR3 length: 15 residues. This CDR3 is CASSPRGLMNTEAFF. DNA for the CDR3: TGCGCCAGCAGCCCCCGAGGACTGATGAACACTGAAGCTTTCTTT.

This clone was detected once. J is TRBJ1-6 and V is TRBV5-6; D ambiguous. Germline CDR1 reads SGHDT; CDR2 reads YYEEEE. The CDR3 extends over 12 amino acids. Trimming stripped 0 bases from V and 7 bases from J, with 2 bases between. The CDR3 bases are TGTGCCAGCAGCTTGGACAATTCACCCCTCCACTTT. Translation: CASSLDNSPLHF.

This clone has a single count. This rearrangement joins TRBV5-6 to TRBJ2-3; 8 bases match TRBD2. The V gene end was trimmed by 4 bases and the J gene end by 4 bases; junction bases not matched to a gene: 11. The CDR3 totals 16 residues. Germline-derived CDR1 and CDR2 are SGHDT and YYEEEE. The chain's CDR3 is CASSIPGLGNADTQYF. DNA of the CDR3: TGTGCCAGCAGCATTCCGGGACTAGGGAACGCAGATACGCAGTATTTT.

DNA of the CDR3: TGTGCCAGCAGCCCAAGGATTGGAAACACCATATATTTT. It codes for CASSPRIGNTIYF. The chain uses TRBV21-1 and TRBJ1-3. TRBV21-1 is termed a pseudogene. This CDR3 is built from 13 residues.